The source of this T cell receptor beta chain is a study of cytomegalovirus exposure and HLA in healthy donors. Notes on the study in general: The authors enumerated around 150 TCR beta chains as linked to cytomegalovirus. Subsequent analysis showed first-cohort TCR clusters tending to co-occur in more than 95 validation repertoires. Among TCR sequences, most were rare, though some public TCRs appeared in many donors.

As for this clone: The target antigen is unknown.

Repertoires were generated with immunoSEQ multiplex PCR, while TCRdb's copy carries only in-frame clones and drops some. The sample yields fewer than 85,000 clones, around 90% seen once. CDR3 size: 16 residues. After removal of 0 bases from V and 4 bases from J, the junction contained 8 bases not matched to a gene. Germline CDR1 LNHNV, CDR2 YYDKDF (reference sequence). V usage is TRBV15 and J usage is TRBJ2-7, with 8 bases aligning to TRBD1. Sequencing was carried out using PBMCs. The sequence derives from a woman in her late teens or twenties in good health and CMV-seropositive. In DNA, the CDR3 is TGTGCCACCAGCAGAGATCTGAGTACAGGGGGGTACGAGCAGTACTTC. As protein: CATSRDLSTGGYEQYF.